This TCR beta chain was identified during a study of cytomegalovirus exposure and HLA in healthy donors. Trimming took off 1 base at V and 1 base at J, with 7 bases between the two ends. CDR1 and CDR2 (germline): LNHDA, SQIVND (reference sequence). This CDR3 has 14 amino acids. Remarks on this clone: Antigen unknown. The same CDR3 arises from other DNA sequences in this sample as well.

The repertoire was sequenced with immunoSEQ multiplex PCR; TCRdb's copy has only in-frame clones and lacks some. The sample contains some 84,000 clones, roughly 93% of which appear only once. Study-level points and caveats: Most TCR sequences showed up rarely, but some public TCRs showed up in many donors. TCR clusters originating in the first cohort tended to co-occur in the 120 validation repertoires, according to a later analysis.

The sample comprised PBMCs. The J gene is TRBJ1-1, the V gene TRBV19; D uncertain. The sequence came from a man aged 30 to 39 in good health and CMV-seronegative. The CDR3 here is CASSIVGGNTEAFF. The CDR3, as DNA: TGTGCCAGTAGTATAGTTGGAGGGAACACTGAAGCTTTCTTT.